This entry lists 17 T cell receptor beta chains sequenced from one sample in a study of CD8+ T cells in alopecia areata. Treatment reported: oral pan-JAK inhibitor, 5-10 mg twice daily. After isolation, RNA underwent reverse transcription to generate cDNA as the sequencing template. Clones were read by immunoSEQ multiplex PCR, and TCRdb kept only the in-frame ones, dropping some. The sample shows under 350,000 clones, about 62% of them seen only once. Sequences were derived from CD4+ T cells sorted from blood, sampled at week 24, from a patient treated with tofacitinib. The receptors derive from a human donor with alopecia areata.

This clone was observed a handful of times. The V call is TRBV11-1, the J call TRBJ1-1, with no clear D. Germline loops: CDR1 SGHAT, CDR2 FQDESV (reference sequence). V shed 7 bases and J shed 1 base, with 7 bases lying between them. This CDR3 region has 12 residues. CDR3 region: CASTTENTEAFF. The CDR3 nucleotides read TGTGCCAGCACCACGGAGAACACTGAAGCTTTCTTT.

This chain links TRBV11-3 with TRBJ1-6; D unresolved. The CDR3 length is 14 residues. From germline, CDR1 is SGHNT and CDR2 YENEEA. Trimming stripped 4 bases from V and 5 bases from J, with 9 bases between. CDR3 bases: TGTGCCAGCAGCTCCGGCGGGAATAATTCACCCCTCCACTTT. It yields the protein CASSSGGNNSPLHF.

J is TRBJ1-1 and V is TRBV6-5; TRBD1 agrees at 8 bases. There are 15 residues in the CDR3. The V gene end was trimmed by 5 bases and the J gene end by 1 base; junction bases not matched to a gene: 6. The germline V gene has CDR1 MNHEY and CDR2 SVGAGI. The CDR3 nucleotides are TGTGCCAGCAGTAAACGAGACAGGGGGAACACTGAAGCTTTCTTT. This translates into CASSKRDRGNTEAFF.

CDR3 coding DNA: TGTGCCAGCATGGGGGCCTCCCGCGACAATGAGCAGTTCTTC. Its translation is CASMGASRDNEQFF. The J gene is TRBJ2-1, the V gene TRBV2, with D maybe TRBD1 (6 bases). Germline values: CDR1 SNHLY, CDR2 FYNNEI. This CDR3 region has 14 residues. V gave up 7 bases and J gave up 5 bases, with 15 bases separating them.

This clone has only a few counts. For the CDR3, the DNA is TGTGCCAGCAGCTTAGGACTAGCGGGGGCCGGGGAGCTGTTTTTT. This codes for CASSLGLAGAGELFF. The chain has TRBV11-2 and TRBJ2-2, with 12 bases lining up with TRBD2. Looked up from germline, CDR1 is SGHAT and CDR2 is FQNNGV. This CDR3 comprises 15 residues. J was trimmed by 6 bases and V by 1 base; bases with no gene match: 0.

This clone was counted between two and nine times. The chain employs TRBV29-1 and TRBJ2-5; unclear D gene. The CDR3 has 12 residues. The V end lost 3 bases, the J end lost 0 bases, and 5 bases lay between the germline ends. Per the germline V gene, CDR1 is SQVTM and CDR2 is ANQGSEA. Here the CDR3 DNA reads TGCAGCGTTGATGGGTACCAAGAGACCCAGTACTTC. Translation: CSVDGYQETQYF.

This chain joins TRBV18 and TRBJ1-4; 8 nucleotides line up with TRBD1. CDR1 and CDR2 from the germline V gene are KGHSH and LQKENI. This CDR3 comprises 16 residues. After removal of 4 bases from V and 5 bases from J, the junction contained 9 bases not matched to a gene. The CDR3 DNA follows: TGTGCCAGCTCACGAGGACAGGGAAGCTCAAATGAAAAACTGTTTTTT. Protein: CASSRGQGSSNEKLFF.

This clone was detected only a few times. The chain carries TRBV5-1 and TRBJ2-5; 7 positions match TRBD2. The CDR3 contains 14 residues. Germline CDR1 SGHRS, CDR2 YFSETQ. The trim removed 9 bases at V and 3 bases at J, leaving 11 bases unmatched. The CDR3 spells CATSRAGREETQYF. The CDR3 DNA sequence: TGCGCCACCTCCCGGGCAGGGAGGGAAGAGACCCAGTACTTC.

V usage is TRBV18 and J usage is TRBJ1-2, with 10 bases that match TRBD1. The germline CDR1 and CDR2 sequences are KGHSH and LQKENI. This CDR3 spans 16 amino acids. V lost 4 bases, J lost 4 bases, and 9 bases stayed unmatched. CDR3 sequence reads: CASSQNRDRGGYGYTF. The CDR3 DNA is TGTGCCAGCTCACAAAACCGGGACAGGGGAGGCTATGGCTACACCTTC.

The chain employs TRBV14 and TRBJ2-7, with D tentatively TRBD1 (6 bases). The V end was cut by 5 bases, the J end by 2 bases, with 13 bases between. CDR1 is SGHDN, CDR2 FVKESK, per germline. The CDR3 has 14 amino acids. Here the CDR3 reads CASSKRTVPYEQYF. DNA for the CDR3: TGTGCCAGCAGCAAACGGACAGTCCCCTACGAGCAGTACTTC.

The V call is TRBV30, the J call TRBJ1-6; D not resolved. V was cut by 2 bases and J by 8 bases, with 10 bases left in between. Germline CDR1 reads GTSNPN; CDR2 reads SVGIG (reference sequence). CDR3 length: 13 amino acids. CDR3 sequence (DNA): TGTGCCTGGAGTCCCATATCTGATTCACCCCTCCACTTT. It translates to CAWSPISDSPLHF.

This clone was seen only a few times. The chain employs TRBV29-1 and TRBJ1-2; 9 nucleotides line up with TRBD1. The ends lost 0 bases at V and 6 bases at J; junction bases unmatched: 5. The CDR3 runs 14 residues. Germline V lookup: CDR1 SQVTM, CDR2 ANQGSEA. CDR3 sequence: CSVEDPGTGNGYTF. DNA for the CDR3: TGCAGCGTTGAAGATCCCGGGACAGGGAATGGCTACACCTTC.

The chain carries TRBV9 and TRBJ2-7; no reliable D call. CDR1 and CDR2 (germline): SGDLS, YYNGEE. Trimming removed 3 bases from V and 2 bases from J, with 9 bases in between. The CDR3 has 13 amino acids. The CDR3 DNA is TGTGCCAGCAGCGCGACACCGACCTACGAGCAGTACTTC. Amino acids: CASSATPTYEQYF.

The V gene is TRBV29-1, the J gene TRBJ2-5; possible D gene TRBD1, 6 bases. Germline loops: CDR1 SQVTM, CDR2 ANQGSEA. V gave up 6 bases and J gave up 5 bases, with 13 bases separating them. The CDR3 is made up of 12 amino acids. CDR3 protein: CSVTFQGETQYF. DNA for the CDR3: TGCAGCGTAACATTCCAGGGGGAGACCCAGTACTTC.

The chain uses TRBV15 and TRBJ1-2, with TRBD1 as a possible D gene (5 bases). Trimming took 7 bases from V and 0 from J, leaving 12 bases between them. Germline CDR1 reads LNHNV; CDR2 reads YYDKDF (reference sequence). CDR3 length: 14 residues. CDR3 coding DNA: TGTGCCACCAAGGCAGGGTCCACTAACTATGGCTACACCTTC. This codes for CATKAGSTNYGYTF.

V usage is TRBV9 and J usage is TRBJ2-5, with unresolved D. This CDR3 spans 15 amino acids. Germline CDR1 is SGDLS and CDR2 is YYNGEE. Deletions cut 2 bases from V and 4 bases from J, with 15 bases between. The CDR3 loop reads CASSVPLPCGETQYF. The CDR3 region has the DNA TGTGCCAGCAGCGTTCCACTTCCCTGTGGAGAGACCCAGTACTTC.

V and J are TRBV29-1 and TRBJ2-5; 8 nucleotides align to TRBD1. Trimming removed 6 bases from V and 5 bases from J; junction bases left unmatched: 5. This CDR3 contains 12 residues. Germline CDR1 reads SQVTM; CDR2 reads ANQGSEA. The CDR3 here is CSVGQGTETQYF. CDR3 bases: TGCAGCGTCGGACAGGGTACGGAGACCCAGTACTTC.